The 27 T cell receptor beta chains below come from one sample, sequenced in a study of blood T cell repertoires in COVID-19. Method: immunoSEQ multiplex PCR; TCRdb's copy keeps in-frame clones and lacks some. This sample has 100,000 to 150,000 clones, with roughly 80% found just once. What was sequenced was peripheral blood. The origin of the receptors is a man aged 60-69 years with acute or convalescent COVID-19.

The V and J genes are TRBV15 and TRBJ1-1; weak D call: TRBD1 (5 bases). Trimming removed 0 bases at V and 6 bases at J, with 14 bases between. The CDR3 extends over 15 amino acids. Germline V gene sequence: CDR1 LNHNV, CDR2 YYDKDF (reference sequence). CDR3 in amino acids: CATSREGGVKAEAFF. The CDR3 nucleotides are TGTGCCACCAGCAGAGAAGGAGGGGTAAAGGCTGAAGCTTTCTTT.

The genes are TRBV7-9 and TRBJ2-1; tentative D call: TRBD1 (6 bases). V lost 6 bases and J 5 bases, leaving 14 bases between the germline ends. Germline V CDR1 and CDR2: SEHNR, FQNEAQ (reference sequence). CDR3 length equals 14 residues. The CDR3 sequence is CASRFTGTDNEQFF. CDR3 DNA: TGTGCCAGCAGATTCACAGGGACCGACAATGAGCAGTTCTTC.

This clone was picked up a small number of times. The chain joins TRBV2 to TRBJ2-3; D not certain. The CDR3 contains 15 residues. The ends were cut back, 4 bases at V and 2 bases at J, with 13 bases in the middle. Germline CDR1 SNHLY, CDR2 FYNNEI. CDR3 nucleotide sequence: TGTGCCAGCAGTGTGTCGCGCACCTACACAGATACGCAGTATTTT. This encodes CASSVSRTYTDTQYF.

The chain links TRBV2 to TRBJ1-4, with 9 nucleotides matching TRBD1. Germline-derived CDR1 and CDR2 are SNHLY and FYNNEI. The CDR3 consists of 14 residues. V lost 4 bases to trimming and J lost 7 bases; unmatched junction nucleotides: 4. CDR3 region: CASSVGTGPEKLFF. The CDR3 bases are TGTGCCAGCAGTGTTGGGACAGGGCCTGAAAAACTGTTTTTT.

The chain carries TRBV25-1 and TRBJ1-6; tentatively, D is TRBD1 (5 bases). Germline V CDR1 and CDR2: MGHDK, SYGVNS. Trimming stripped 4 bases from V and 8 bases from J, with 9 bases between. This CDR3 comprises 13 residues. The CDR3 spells CASSGGDYSPLHF. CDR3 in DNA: TGTGCCAGCAGTGGGGGGGACTATTCACCCCTCCACTTT.

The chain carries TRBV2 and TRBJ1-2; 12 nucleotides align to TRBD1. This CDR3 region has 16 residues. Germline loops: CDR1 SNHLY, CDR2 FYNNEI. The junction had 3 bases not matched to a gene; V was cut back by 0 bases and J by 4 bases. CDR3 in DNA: TGTGCCAGCAGTGAAGCTTGGGACAGGGGGCTCTATGGCTACACCTTC. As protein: CASSEAWDRGLYGYTF.

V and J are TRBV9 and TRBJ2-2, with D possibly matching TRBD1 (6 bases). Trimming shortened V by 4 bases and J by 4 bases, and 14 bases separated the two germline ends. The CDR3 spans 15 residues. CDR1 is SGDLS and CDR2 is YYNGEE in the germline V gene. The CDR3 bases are TGTGCCAGCAGCTCGAGCCGACAGGCCACCGGGGAGCTGTTTTTT. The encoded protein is CASSSSRQATGELFF.

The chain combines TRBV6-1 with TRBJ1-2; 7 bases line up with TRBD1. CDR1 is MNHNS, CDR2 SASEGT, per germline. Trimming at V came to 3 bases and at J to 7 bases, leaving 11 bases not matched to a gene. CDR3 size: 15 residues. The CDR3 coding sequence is TGTGCCAGCAGTGACGCCGGGACAGCCTACCCTGGCTACACCTTC. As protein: CASSDAGTAYPGYTF.

CDR3: CASSQRWREGSYNEQFF. CDR3 coding DNA: TGCGCCAGCAGCCAAAGATGGAGGGAGGGCTCCTACAATGAGCAGTTCTTC. The chain recombines TRBV4-1 with TRBJ2-1; 7 bases are shared with TRBD2. Germline CDR1 is MGHRA and CDR2 is YSYEKL. With 2 bases clipped from V and 0 bases from J, the junction kept 7 bases outside the gene matches. This CDR3 has 17 amino acids.

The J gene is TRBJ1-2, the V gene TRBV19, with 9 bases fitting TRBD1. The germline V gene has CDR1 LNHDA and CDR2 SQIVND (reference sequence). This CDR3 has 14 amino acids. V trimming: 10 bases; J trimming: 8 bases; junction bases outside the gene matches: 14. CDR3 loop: CAIKPGTGPLGYTF. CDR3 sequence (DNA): TGTGCCATTAAGCCCGGGACAGGGCCATTGGGCTACACCTTC.

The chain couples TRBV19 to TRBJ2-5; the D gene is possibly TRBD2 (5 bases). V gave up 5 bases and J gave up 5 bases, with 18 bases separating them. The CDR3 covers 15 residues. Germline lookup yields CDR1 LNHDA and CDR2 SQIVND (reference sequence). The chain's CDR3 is CASSSKGGGLETQYF. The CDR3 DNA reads TGTGCCAGTAGTTCAAAGGGCGGTGGACTGGAGACCCAGTACTTC.

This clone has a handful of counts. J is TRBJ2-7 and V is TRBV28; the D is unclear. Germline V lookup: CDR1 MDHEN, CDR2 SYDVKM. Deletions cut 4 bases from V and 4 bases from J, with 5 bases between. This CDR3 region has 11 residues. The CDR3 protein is CASSSEYEQYF. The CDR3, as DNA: TGTGCCAGCAGTTCGGAGTACGAGCAGTACTTC.

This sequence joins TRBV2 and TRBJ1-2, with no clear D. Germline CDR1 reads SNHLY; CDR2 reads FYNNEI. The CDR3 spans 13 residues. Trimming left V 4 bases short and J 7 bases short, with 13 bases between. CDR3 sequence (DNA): TGTGCCAGCAGTGCCTCCCCGCGGGGTGGCTACACCTTC. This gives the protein CASSASPRGGYTF.

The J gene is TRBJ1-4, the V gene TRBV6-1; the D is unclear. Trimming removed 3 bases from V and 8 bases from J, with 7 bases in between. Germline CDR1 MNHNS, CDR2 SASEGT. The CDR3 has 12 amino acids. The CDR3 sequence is CASSEIREKLFF. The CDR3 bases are TGTGCCAGCAGTGAGATCCGGGAAAAACTGTTTTTT.

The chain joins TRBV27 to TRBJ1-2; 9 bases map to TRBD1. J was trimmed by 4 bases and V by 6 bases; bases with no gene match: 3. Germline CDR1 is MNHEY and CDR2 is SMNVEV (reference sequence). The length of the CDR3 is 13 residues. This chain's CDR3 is CASRSGQGYGYTF. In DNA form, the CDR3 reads TGTGCCAGCAGATCGGGACAGGGCTATGGCTACACCTTC.

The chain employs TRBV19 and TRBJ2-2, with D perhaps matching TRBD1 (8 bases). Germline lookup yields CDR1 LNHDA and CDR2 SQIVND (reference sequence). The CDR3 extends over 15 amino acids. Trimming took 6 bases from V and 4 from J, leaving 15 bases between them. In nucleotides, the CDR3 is TGTGCCAGTAGCACGGACAGGGAGGGCACCGGGGAGCTGTTTTTT. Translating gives CASSTDREGTGELFF.

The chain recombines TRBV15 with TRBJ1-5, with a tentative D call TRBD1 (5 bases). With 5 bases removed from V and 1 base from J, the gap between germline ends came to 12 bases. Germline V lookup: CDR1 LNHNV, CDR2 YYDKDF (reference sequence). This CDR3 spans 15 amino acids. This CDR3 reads CATSSGGSSNQPQHF. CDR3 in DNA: TGTGCCACCAGCTCCGGGGGGTCCAGCAATCAGCCCCAGCATTTT.

The CDR3 sequence: CASGLVLAGGAGSGYTF. The CDR3 DNA reads as TGTGCTAGTGGTTTGGTACTTGCAGGGGGCGCCGGGAGTGGCTACACCTTC. The rearrangement joins TRBV12-5 to TRBJ1-2; TRBD1 aligns across 8 bases. This CDR3 spans 17 amino acids. Germline V gene sequence: CDR1 LGHNT, CDR2 FRNRAP. V dropped 0 bases and J dropped 7; count of bases not matched to a gene: 13.

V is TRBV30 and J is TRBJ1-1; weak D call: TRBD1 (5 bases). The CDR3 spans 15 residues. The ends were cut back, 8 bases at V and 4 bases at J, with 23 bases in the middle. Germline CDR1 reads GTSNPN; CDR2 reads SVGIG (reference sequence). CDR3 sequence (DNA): TGTGCCAATACAGGTCGCGCCCTGGGAAGCACTGAAGCTTTCTTT. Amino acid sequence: CANTGRALGSTEAFF.

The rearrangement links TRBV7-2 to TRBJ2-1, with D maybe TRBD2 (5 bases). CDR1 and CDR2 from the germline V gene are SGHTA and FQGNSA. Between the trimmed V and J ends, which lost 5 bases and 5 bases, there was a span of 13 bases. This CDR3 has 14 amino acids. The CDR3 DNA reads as TGTGCCAGCAGCCCCGTGGCGGAGGACAATGAGCAGTTCTTC. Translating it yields CASSPVAEDNEQFF.

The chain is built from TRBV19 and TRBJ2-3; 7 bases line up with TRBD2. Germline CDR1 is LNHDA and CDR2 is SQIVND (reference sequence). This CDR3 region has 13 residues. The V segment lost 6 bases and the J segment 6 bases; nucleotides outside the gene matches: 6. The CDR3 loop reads CASRGSGSDTQYF. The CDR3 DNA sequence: TGTGCCAGTAGGGGTAGCGGGTCGGATACGCAGTATTTT.

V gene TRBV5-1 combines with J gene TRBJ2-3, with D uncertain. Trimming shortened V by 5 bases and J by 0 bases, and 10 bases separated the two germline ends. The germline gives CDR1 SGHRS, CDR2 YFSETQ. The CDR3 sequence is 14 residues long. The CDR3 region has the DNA TGCGCCAGCAGGATCGCGACTAGCACAGATACGCAGTATTTT. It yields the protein CASRIATSTDTQYF.

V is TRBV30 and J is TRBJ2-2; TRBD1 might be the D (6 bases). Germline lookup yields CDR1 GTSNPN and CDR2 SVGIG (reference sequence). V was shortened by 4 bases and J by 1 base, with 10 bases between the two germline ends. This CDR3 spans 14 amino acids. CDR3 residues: CAWKTGQNTGELFF. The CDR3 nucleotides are TGTGCCTGGAAAACAGGGCAGAACACCGGGGAGCTGTTTTTT. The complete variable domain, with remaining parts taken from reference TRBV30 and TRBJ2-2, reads SQTIHQWPATLVQPVGSPLSLECTVEGTSNPNLYWYRQAAGRGLQLLFYSVGIGQISSEVPQNLSASRPQDRQFILSSKKLLLSDSGFYLCAWKTGQNTGELFFGEGSRLTVL.

CDR3 residues: CAVRASITDTQYF. CDR3 bases: TGCGCCGTCCGCGCCTCCATCACAGATACGCAGTATTTT. The V and J genes are TRBV10-2 and TRBJ2-3; no reliable D call. Germline V CDR1 and CDR2: WSHSY, SAAADI. This CDR3 contains 13 residues. The V gene lost 11 bases and the J gene lost 2 bases, with 14 bases spanning the gap.

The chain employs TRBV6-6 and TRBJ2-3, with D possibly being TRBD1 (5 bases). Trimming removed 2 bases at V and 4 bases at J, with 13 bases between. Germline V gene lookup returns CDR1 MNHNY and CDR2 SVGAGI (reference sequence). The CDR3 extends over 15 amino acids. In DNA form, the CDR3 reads TGTGCCAGCAGTTACGGGCAGGGTCGATCAGATACGCAGTATTTT. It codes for CASSYGQGRSDTQYF.

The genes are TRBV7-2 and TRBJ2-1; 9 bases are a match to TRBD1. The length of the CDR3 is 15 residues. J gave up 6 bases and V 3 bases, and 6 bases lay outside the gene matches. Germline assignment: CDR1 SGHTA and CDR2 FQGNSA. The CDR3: CASSFMTGGGNEQFF. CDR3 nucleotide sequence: TGTGCCAGCAGCTTTATGACAGGGGGAGGCAATGAGCAGTTCTTC. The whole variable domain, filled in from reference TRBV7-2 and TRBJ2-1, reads GAGVSQSPSNKVTEKGKDVELRCDPISGHTALYWYRQSLGQGLEFLIYFQGNSAPDKSGLPSDRFSAERTGGSVSTLTIQRTQQEDSAVYLCASSFMTGGGNEQFFGPGTRLTVL.

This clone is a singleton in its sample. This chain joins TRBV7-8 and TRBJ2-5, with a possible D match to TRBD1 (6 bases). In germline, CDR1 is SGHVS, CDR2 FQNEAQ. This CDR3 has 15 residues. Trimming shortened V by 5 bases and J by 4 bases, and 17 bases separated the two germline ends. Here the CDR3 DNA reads TGTGCCAGCAGCCCCAACCAGGGGTTTTCAGAGACCCAGTACTTC. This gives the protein CASSPNQGFSETQYF.